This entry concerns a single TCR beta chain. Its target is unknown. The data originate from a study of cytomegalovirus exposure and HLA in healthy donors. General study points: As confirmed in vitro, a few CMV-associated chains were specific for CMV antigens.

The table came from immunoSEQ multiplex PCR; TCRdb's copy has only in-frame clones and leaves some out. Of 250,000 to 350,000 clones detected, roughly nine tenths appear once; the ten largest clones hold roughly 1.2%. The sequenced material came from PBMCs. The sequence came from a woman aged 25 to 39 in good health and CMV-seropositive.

As DNA, the CDR3 is TGTGCCTGGAGTAGGAGGACGCGACAGGGGGCTTATGGCTACACCTTC. Translated: CAWSRRTRQGAYGYTF. The chain is built from TRBV30 and TRBJ1-2; TRBD1 agrees at 10 bases. This CDR3 has 16 amino acids. CDR1 GTSNPN and CDR2 SVGIG come from the germline V gene (reference sequence). Trimming cost V 2 bases and J 5 bases; bases outside gene matches: 11.